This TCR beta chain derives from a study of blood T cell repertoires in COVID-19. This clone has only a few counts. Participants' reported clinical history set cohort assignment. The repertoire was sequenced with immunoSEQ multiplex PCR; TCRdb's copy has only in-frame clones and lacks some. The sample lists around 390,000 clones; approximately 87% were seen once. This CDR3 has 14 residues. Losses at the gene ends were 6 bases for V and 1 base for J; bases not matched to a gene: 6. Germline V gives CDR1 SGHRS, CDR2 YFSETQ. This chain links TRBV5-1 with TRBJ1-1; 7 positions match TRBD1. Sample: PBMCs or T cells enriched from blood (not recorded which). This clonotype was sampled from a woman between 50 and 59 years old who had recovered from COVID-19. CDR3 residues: CASNIQGRNTEAFF. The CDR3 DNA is TGCGCCAGCAACATACAGGGGAGGAACACTGAAGCTTTCTTT.